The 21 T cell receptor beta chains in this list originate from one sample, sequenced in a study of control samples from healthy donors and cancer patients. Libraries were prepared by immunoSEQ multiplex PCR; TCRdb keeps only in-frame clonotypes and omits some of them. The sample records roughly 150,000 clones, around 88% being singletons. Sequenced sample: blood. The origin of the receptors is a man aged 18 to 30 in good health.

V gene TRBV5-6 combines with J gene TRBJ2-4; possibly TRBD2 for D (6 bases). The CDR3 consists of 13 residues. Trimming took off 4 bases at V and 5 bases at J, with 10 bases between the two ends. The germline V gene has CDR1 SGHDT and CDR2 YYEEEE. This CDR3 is CASSRESQNIQYF. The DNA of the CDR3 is TGTGCCAGCAGCCGGGAGTCGCAAAACATTCAGTACTTC.

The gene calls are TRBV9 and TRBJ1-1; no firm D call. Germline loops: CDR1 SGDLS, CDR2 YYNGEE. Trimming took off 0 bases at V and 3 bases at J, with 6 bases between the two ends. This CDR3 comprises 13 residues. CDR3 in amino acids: CASSVGYHTEAFF. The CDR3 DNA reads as TGTGCCAGCAGCGTAGGATACCACACTGAAGCTTTCTTT.

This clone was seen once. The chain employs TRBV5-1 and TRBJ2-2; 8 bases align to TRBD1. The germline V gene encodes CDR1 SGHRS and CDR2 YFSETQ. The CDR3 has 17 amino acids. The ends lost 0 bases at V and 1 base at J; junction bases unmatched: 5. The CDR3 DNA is TGCGCCAGCAGCTTGGAGCAGGGGGCGGAGAACACCGGGGAGCTGTTTTTT. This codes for CASSLEQGAENTGELFF.

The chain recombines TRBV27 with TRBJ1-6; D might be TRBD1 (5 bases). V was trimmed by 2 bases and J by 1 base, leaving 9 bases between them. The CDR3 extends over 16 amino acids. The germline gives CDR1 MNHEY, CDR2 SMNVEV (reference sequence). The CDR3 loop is CASSLKGKSYNSPLHF. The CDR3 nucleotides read TGTGCCAGCAGTTTAAAGGGGAAGTCCTATAATTCACCCCTCCACTTT.

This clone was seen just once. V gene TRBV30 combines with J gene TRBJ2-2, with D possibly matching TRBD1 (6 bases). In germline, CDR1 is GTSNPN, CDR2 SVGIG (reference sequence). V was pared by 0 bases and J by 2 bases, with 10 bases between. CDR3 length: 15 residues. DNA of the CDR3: TGTGCCTGGAGTGTACACAGGGCCAACACCGGGGAGCTGTTTTTT. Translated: CAWSVHRANTGELFF.

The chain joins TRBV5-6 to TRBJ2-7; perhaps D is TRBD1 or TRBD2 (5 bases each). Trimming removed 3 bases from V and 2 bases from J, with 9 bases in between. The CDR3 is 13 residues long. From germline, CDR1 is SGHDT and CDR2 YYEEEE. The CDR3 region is CASSWGSTYEQYF. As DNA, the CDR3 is TGTGCCAGCAGCTGGGGGAGCACCTACGAGCAGTACTTC.

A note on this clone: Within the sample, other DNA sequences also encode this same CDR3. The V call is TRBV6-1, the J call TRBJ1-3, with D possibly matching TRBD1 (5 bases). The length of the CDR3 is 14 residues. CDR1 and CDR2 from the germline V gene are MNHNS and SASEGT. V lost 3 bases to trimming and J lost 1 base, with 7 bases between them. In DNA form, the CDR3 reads TGTGCCAGCAGTGATGGGGCATCTGGAAACACCATATATTTT. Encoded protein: CASSDGASGNTIYF.

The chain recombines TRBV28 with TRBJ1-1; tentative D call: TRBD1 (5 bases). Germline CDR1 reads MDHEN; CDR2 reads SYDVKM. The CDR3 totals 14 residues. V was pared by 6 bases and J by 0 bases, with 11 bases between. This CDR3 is CASRYDSMNTEAFF. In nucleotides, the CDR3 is TGTGCCAGCAGGTACGACAGTATGAACACTGAAGCTTTCTTT.

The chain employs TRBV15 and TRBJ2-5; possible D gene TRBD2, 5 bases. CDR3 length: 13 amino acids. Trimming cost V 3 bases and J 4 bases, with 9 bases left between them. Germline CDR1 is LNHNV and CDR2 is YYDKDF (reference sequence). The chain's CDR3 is CATSRDGRETQYF. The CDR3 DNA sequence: TGTGCCACCAGCAGGGATGGGAGAGAGACCCAGTACTTC.

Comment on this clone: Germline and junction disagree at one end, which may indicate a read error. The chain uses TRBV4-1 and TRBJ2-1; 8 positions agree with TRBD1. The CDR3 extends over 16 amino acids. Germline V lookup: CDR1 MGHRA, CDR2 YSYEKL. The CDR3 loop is CASSPTRDRSFNEQFF. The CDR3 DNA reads TGCGCCAGCAGCCCCACCCGGGACAGGTCCTTCAATGAGCAGTTCTTC.

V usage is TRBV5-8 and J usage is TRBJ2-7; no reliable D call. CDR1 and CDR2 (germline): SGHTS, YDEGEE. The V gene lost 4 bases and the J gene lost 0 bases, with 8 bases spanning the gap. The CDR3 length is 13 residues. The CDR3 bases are TGTGCCAGCAGCACAGTGTCCTCCTACGAGCAGTACTTC. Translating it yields CASSTVSSYEQYF.

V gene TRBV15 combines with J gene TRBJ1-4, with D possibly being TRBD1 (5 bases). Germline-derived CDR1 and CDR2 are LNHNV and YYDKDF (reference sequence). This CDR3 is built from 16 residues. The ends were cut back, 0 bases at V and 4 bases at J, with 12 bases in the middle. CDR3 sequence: CATSRDRDVGNEKLFF. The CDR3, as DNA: TGTGCCACCAGCAGAGATAGGGACGTGGGTAATGAAAAACTGTTTTTT.

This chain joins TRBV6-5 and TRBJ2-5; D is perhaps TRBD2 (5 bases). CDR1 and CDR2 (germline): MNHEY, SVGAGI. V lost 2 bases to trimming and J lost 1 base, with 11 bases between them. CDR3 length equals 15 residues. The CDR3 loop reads CASSYAGEPQETQYF. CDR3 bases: TGTGCCAGCAGTTACGCCGGGGAACCCCAAGAGACCCAGTACTTC.

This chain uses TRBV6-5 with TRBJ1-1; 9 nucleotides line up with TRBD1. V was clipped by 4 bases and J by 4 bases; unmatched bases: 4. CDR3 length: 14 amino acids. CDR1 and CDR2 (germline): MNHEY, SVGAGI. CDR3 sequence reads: CASSFDRGGTEAFF. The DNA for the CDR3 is TGTGCCAGCAGTTTCGACAGGGGGGGCACTGAAGCTTTCTTT.

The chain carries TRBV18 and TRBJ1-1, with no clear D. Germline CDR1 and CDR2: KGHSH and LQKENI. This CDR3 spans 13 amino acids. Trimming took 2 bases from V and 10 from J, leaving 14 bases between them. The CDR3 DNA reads TGTGCCAGCTCACCAATCACGGCCGGAGGAGCTTTCTTT. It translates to CASSPITAGGAFF.

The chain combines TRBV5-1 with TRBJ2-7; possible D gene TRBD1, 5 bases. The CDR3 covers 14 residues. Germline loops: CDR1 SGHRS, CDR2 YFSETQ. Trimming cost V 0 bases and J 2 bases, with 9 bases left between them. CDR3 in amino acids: CASSLVTGPYEQYF. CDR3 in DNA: TGCGCCAGCAGCTTGGTTACAGGCCCCTACGAGCAGTACTTC.

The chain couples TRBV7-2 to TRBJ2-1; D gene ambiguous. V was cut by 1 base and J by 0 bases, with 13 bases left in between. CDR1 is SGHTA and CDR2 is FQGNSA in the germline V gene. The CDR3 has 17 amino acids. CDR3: CASSLEGILASYNEQFF. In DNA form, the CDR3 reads TGTGCCAGCAGCTTAGAAGGGATTTTGGCCTCCTACAATGAGCAGTTCTTC.

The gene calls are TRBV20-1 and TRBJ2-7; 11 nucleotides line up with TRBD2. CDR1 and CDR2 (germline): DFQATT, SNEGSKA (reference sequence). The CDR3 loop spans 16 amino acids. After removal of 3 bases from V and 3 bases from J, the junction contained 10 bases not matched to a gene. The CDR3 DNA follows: TGCAGTGCTAGTCAACTCCTAGCGGGGGGCCTCTACGAGCAGTACTTC. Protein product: CSASQLLAGGLYEQYF.

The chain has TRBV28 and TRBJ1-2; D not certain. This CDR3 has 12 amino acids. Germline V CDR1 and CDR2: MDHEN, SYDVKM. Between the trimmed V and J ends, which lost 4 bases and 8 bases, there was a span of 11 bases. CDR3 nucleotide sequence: TGTGCCAGCAGTTACGGATATTCGGGCTACACCTTC. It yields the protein CASSYGYSGYTF.

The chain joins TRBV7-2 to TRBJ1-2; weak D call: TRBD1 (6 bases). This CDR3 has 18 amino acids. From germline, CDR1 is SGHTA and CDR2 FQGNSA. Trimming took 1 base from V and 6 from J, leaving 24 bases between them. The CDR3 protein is CASSLGAGAVLVDHGYTF. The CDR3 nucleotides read TGTGCCAGCAGCTTAGGGGCAGGGGCGGTCCTCGTCGATCATGGCTACACCTTC.

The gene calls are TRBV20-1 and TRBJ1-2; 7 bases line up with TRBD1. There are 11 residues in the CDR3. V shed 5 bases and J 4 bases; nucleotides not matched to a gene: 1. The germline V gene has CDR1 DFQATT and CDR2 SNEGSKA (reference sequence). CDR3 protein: CSASGGYGYTF. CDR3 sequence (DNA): TGCAGTGCTTCAGGGGGCTATGGCTACACCTTC.